The next 20 T cell receptor beta chains were all read from a single sample in a study of T cells after posttransplantation cyclophosphamide. The method was immunoSEQ multiplex PCR; TCRdb's version includes in-frame clones alone and lacks a portion of them. The sample was found to contain around 7,000 clones, and every one recurs. Treatment was busulfan-fludarabine conditioning, a marrow graft, and cyclophosphamide on days +3 and +4. The source material was PBMCs, sampled after allogeneic stem cell transplant with posttransplant cyclophosphamide. These receptors originate from a female patient aged 50-59 years who received an allogeneic stem cell transplant from an unrelated donor, was CMV-positive, and had acute GVHD only. Among the T cells, some may be from the graft donor.

This clone was observed many times. V gene TRBV15 combines with J gene TRBJ2-7; the D is unclear. This CDR3 region has 13 residues. Trimming removed 4 bases at V and 1 base at J, with 8 bases between. CDR1 and CDR2 (germline): LNHNV, YYDKDF (reference sequence). CDR3 loop: CATSTLESYEQYF. The CDR3 region has the DNA TGTGCCACCAGCACCCTCGAGTCCTACGAGCAGTACTTC.

This clone was observed at least ten times. This chain links TRBV29-1 with TRBJ2-7; 12 positions agree with TRBD2. Trimming removed 7 bases from V and 2 bases from J; junction bases left unmatched: 3. The CDR3 runs to 13 residues. Germline V lookup: CDR1 SQVTM, CDR2 ANQGSEA. The CDR3 bases are TGCAGCGCTAGCGGGAGGGCCACCTACGAGCAGTACTTC. This sequence encodes CSASGRATYEQYF.

The sample holds many counts of this clone. This rearrangement joins TRBV6-5 to TRBJ2-1; D ambiguous. The CDR3 spans 16 residues. Germline assignment: CDR1 MNHEY and CDR2 SVGAGI. The V end lost 0 bases, the J end lost 3 bases, and 12 bases lay between the germline ends. The CDR3 sequence: CASSYSELPNYNEQFF. The CDR3 DNA is TGTGCCAGCAGTTACTCAGAACTACCTAACTACAATGAGCAGTTCTTC.

This clone was counted ten times or more. For the CDR3, the DNA is TGTGCCAGCAGCTTAGGCTCCGGGGGGGGCCCCCTGGGCTACACCTTC. This gives the protein CASSLGSGGGPLGYTF. The chain employs TRBV7-9 and TRBJ1-2, with D possibly matching TRBD1 (6 bases). The CDR3 contains 16 residues. CDR1 is SEHNR, CDR2 FQNEAQ, per germline (reference sequence). The V end lost 1 base, the J end lost 8 bases, and 20 bases lay between the germline ends.

This clone was seen at least ten times. The CDR3 bases are TGTGCCAGCAGTGAAGTAGGGGGTACCTACGAGCAGTACTTC. As protein: CASSEVGGTYEQYF. The chain joins TRBV6-1 to TRBJ2-7, with TRBD1 as a possible D gene (6 bases). The CDR3 totals 14 residues. V dropped 1 base and J dropped 2 bases, with 9 bases sitting between them. Germline lookup yields CDR1 MNHNS and CDR2 SASEGT.

This clone has more than one count but fewer than ten. A clone one base away is much larger, so this may be a read error. The V and J genes are TRBV19 and TRBJ2-7; 11 bases fit TRBD2. The germline gives CDR1 LNHDA, CDR2 SQIVND (reference sequence). This CDR3 spans 15 amino acids. Written as DNA, the CDR3 is TGTGCCGGTAGTAGGTTAGCGGGAGGGCCGAACGAGCAGTACTTC. As protein: CAGSRLAGGPNEQYF.

The rearrangement links TRBV9 to TRBJ2-2; tentative D call: TRBD1 (5 bases). Per germline, CDR1 SGDLS and CDR2 YYNGEE. The CDR3 extends over 15 amino acids. V was cut by 0 bases and J by 7 bases, with 13 bases left in between. For the CDR3, the DNA is TGTGCCAGCAGCGTAGTAGGGGTGGACATCGGGGAGCTGTTTTTT. Translation gives CASSVVGVDIGELFF.

In its sample, this clone ranks as medium-sized (0.01 to 0.1%). The chain recombines TRBV2 with TRBJ2-2; D may be TRBD1 (5 bases). This CDR3 has 12 amino acids. The V and J ends lost 6 bases and 3 bases respectively, with 5 bases between them. CDR1 is SNHLY and CDR2 is FYNNEI in the germline V gene. The CDR3, as DNA: TGTGCCAGCAGCAGGGACACCGGGGAGCTGTTTTTT. It yields the protein CASSRDTGELFF.

This chain uses TRBV19 with TRBJ1-5, with D maybe TRBD1 (6 bases). Looked up from germline, CDR1 is LNHDA and CDR2 is SQIVND (reference sequence). The germline V and J ends were trimmed by 7 bases and 0 bases, with 25 bases remaining between them. The CDR3 spans 19 residues. The CDR3 region is CASTPSVYDRSYSNQPQHF. The CDR3 nucleotides are TGTGCCAGTACCCCTTCGGTCTATGACAGGAGCTATAGCAATCAGCCCCAGCATTTT. The full variable domain, in which reference TRBV19 and TRBJ1-5 provide the parts outside the CDR3, is DGGITQSPKYLFRKEGQNVTLSCEQNLNHDAMYWYRQDPGQGLRLIYYSQIVNDFQKGDIAEGYSVSREKKESFPLTVTSAQKNPTAFYLCASTPSVYDRSYSNQPQHFGDGTRLSIL.

The table lists this clone with many counts. The rearrangement links TRBV7-2 to TRBJ2-2, with 16 bases lining up with TRBD2. V shed 4 bases, J shed 3 bases, and the junction held 8 bases outside the gene matches. Germline CDR1 and CDR2: SGHTA and FQGNSA. The CDR3 is 19 amino acids. CDR3 loop: CASSSPGTSGRVDTGELFF. The CDR3, as DNA: TGTGCCAGCAGCTCCCCCGGGACTAGCGGGAGGGTCGACACCGGGGAGCTGTTTTTT.

There are many counts of this clone. V and J are TRBV13 and TRBJ2-4, with D maybe TRBD1 (5 bases). The CDR3 runs to 15 residues. Germline loops: CDR1 PRHDT, CDR2 FYEKMQ (reference sequence). V lost 4 bases to trimming and J lost 0 bases, with 10 bases between them. The CDR3, as DNA: TGTGCCAGCAGCTCCCGACAGCTAGCCAAAAACATTCAGTACTTC. Translating it yields CASSSRQLAKNIQYF.

In this sample, this clone turned up many times. The chain uses TRBV18 and TRBJ2-7, with 7 bases aligning to TRBD1. Germline V gene lookup returns CDR1 KGHSH and CDR2 LQKENI. V gave up 3 bases and J gave up 2 bases; unmatched junction bases: 4. CDR3 length: 14 amino acids. As DNA, the CDR3 is TGTGCCAGCTCACCTCTCGGACAGGCCTACGAGCAGTACTTC. Protein product: CASSPLGQAYEQYF.

The sample holds many counts of this clone. The V call is TRBV7-2, the J call TRBJ1-5, with D possibly matching TRBD1 (5 bases). V gave up 5 bases and J gave up 3 bases, with 11 bases separating them. Germline V CDR1 and CDR2: SGHTA, FQGNSA. This CDR3 has 14 residues. In nucleotides, the CDR3 is TGTGCCAGCAGCCGTGACAGCTTCAATCAGCCCCAGCATTTT. It translates to CASSRDSFNQPQHF.

This clone was found many times. The gene calls are TRBV6-4 and TRBJ1-3; the D gene is possibly TRBD1 (6 bases). CDR3 length: 20 residues. With 2 bases removed from V and 4 bases from J, the gap between germline ends came to 27 bases. CDR1 is MRHNA, CDR2 SNTAGT, per germline. Here the CDR3 reads CASSDAKTGGSGKSGNTIYF. The DNA for the CDR3 is TGTGCCAGCAGTGACGCTAAGACAGGAGGAAGCGGAAAGTCCGGAAACACCATATATTTT.

The table lists this clone with many counts. J is TRBJ2-7 and V is TRBV16; 9 bases fit TRBD1. The length of the CDR3 is 15 residues. Germline CDR1 KGHSY, CDR2 FQNENV. V trimming: 2 bases; J trimming: 7 bases; junction bases outside the gene matches: 9. In nucleotides, the CDR3 is TGTGCCAGCAGCCAACCGGACAGGGGTGTCGGAGAGCAGTACTTC. This sequence encodes CASSQPDRGVGEQYF.

This clone was seen at least ten times. V usage is TRBV7-8 and J usage is TRBJ2-3; 14 nucleotides align to TRBD2. The CDR3 has 15 amino acids. Trimming cost V 5 bases and J 9 bases; bases outside gene matches: 7. Germline assignment: CDR1 SGHVS and CDR2 FQNEAQ. CDR3: CASSPSGLAGETQYF. As DNA, the CDR3 is TGTGCCAGCAGCCCCTCGGGACTAGCGGGAGAAACGCAGTATTTT. The full variable domain, completed using reference TRBV7-8 and TRBJ2-3, is GAGVSQSPRYKVAKRGQDVALRCDPISGHVSLFWYQQALGQGPEFLTYFQNEAQLDKSGLPSDRFFAERPEGSVSTLKIQRTQQEDSAVYLCASSPSGLAGETQYFGPGTRLTVL.

By sample share, this clone is medium-sized. The gene calls are TRBV14 and TRBJ2-1; 9 bases line up with TRBD2. V shed 4 bases and J 3 bases; nucleotides not matched to a gene: 4. Germline lookup yields CDR1 SGHDN and CDR2 FVKESK. The CDR3 totals 15 residues. CDR3 coding DNA: TGTGCCAGCAGCCTAAATAGCGGGAGCTACAATGAGCAGTTCTTC. Its protein is CASSLNSGSYNEQFF.

This clone was found many times. The V call is TRBV29-1, the J call TRBJ1-2; 8 nucleotides line up with TRBD1. Unmatched junction bases numbered 12, after V lost 3 bases and J lost 6 bases. The CDR3 sequence is 15 residues long. Per germline, CDR1 SQVTM and CDR2 ANQGSEA. For the CDR3, the DNA is TGCAGCGTTGAGGCGGCAGGGGGCGAAATACATGGCTACACCTTC. The encoded protein is CSVEAAGGEIHGYTF.

In its sample, this clone was seen many times. The V gene is TRBV27, the J gene TRBJ1-5; weak D call: TRBD1 (5 bases). The V and J ends lost 2 bases and 2 bases respectively, with 10 bases between them. The germline gives CDR1 MNHEY, CDR2 SMNVEV (reference sequence). CDR3 length: 15 residues. This chain's CDR3 is CASSLEGRRNQPQHF. The CDR3 DNA reads TGTGCCAGCAGTTTAGAGGGGAGGCGCAATCAGCCCCAGCATTTT.

The rearrangement joins TRBV10-3 to TRBJ2-5; 10 bases map to TRBD1. The J call may be in error: the DNA end matches TRBJ2-7 better. Looked up from germline, CDR1 is ENHRY and CDR2 is SYGVKD. CDR3 length equals 13 residues. The CDR3 loop is CATQGTGVDEQYF. The CDR3 coding sequence is TGTGCCACTCAGGGGACAGGGGTGGACGAGCAGTACTTC.